Below are 20 T cell receptor beta chains sequenced from a single sample in a study of OX40 agonist ivuxolimab in advanced cancers. The assay was immunoSEQ multiplex PCR, and TCRdb's table has in-frame clones only and misses some. The sample carries 50,000 or so clones, 84% recorded once. The sample in question was CD4+ or CD8+ T cells sorted from blood, obtained in a trial of the OX40 agonist ivuxolimab. The receptor set was obtained from an adult with an advanced solid tumor such as melanoma, head and neck, liver or kidney cancer.

V is TRBV19 and J is TRBJ1-4, with 12 bases lining up with TRBD1. Trimming at V came to 4 bases and at J to 6 bases, leaving 6 bases not matched to a gene. The CDR3 sequence is 16 residues long. In germline, CDR1 is LNHDA, CDR2 SQIVND (reference sequence). DNA for the CDR3: TGTGCCAGTAGTACCGGGACAGGGGGCGAGGATGAAAAACTGTTTTTT. The encoded protein is CASSTGTGGEDEKLFF.

The gene calls are TRBV7-2 and TRBJ2-5; 10 positions match TRBD2. Germline trimming cut 1 base from V and 3 bases from J; bases unmatched to any gene: 5. Germline lookup yields CDR1 SGHTA and CDR2 FQGNSA. The CDR3 length is 16 residues. This chain's CDR3 is CASSLVTSGRKETQYF. CDR3 DNA: TGTGCCAGCAGCTTAGTGACTAGCGGGCGCAAAGAGACCCAGTACTTC.

The V call is TRBV4-1, the J call TRBJ2-1; TRBD2 matches at 12 bases. CDR1 and CDR2 (germline): MGHRA, YSYEKL. V lost 3 bases to trimming and J lost 1 base; unmatched junction nucleotides: 4. The CDR3 length is 17 residues. The CDR3 nucleotides are TGCGCCAGCAGCCAGGGGACTAGCGGGTCTTCCTACAATGAGCAGTTCTTC. Its protein is CASSQGTSGSSYNEQFF.

The V call is TRBV5-4, the J call TRBJ2-1, with D possibly TRBD2 on 5 matching bases. There are 14 residues in the CDR3. Germline CDR1 SGHNT, CDR2 YYREEE (reference sequence). Trimming shortened V by 6 bases and J by 4 bases, and 14 bases separated the two germline ends. In DNA form, the CDR3 reads TGTGCCAGCACCATTCGGGGTGATTACAATGAGCAGTTCTTC. Amino acid sequence: CASTIRGDYNEQFF.

This chain connects TRBV19 to TRBJ2-7; D tentatively fits TRBD1 or TRBD2 (5 bases each). This CDR3 contains 14 residues. V was cut by 7 bases and J by 0 bases, with 13 bases left in between. The germline V gene has CDR1 LNHDA and CDR2 SQIVND (reference sequence). The CDR3 region has the DNA TGTGCCAGTAACCCTGGGGGTACCTCCTACGAGCAGTACTTC. The encoded protein is CASNPGGTSYEQYF.

J is TRBJ1-1 and V is TRBV27; tentative D call: TRBD1 (6 bases). Germline V CDR1 and CDR2: MNHEY, SMNVEV (reference sequence). Trimming left V 6 bases short and J 7 bases short, with 15 bases between. There are 13 residues in the CDR3. The CDR3 DNA follows: TGTGCCAGCAGACGTCAGGGGCTTAATGAAGCTTTCTTT. This sequence encodes CASRRQGLNEAFF.

The chain joins TRBV19 to TRBJ1-2; D gene uncertain. Trimming took 5 bases from V and 1 from J, leaving 11 bases between them. In germline, CDR1 is LNHDA, CDR2 SQIVND (reference sequence). This CDR3 is 14 amino acids long. The CDR3 nucleotides are TGTGCCAGTAGTGGCCCTTCACATAACTATGGCTACACCTTC. Translating gives CASSGPSHNYGYTF. Full variable domain (missing parts from reference TRBV19 and TRBJ1-2): DGGITQSPKYLFRKEGQNVTLSCEQNLNHDAMYWYRQDPGQGLRLIYYSQIVNDFQKGDIAEGYSVSREKKESFPLTVTSAQKNPTAFYLCASSGPSHNYGYTFGSGTRLTVV.

This clone came up a few times. The CDR3 sequence is CAIGTGTSGRTERSTGELFF. The CDR3 region has the DNA TGTGCCATCGGCACCGGCACTAGCGGGAGGACGGAACGGAGTACCGGGGAGCTGTTTTTT. The chain links TRBV10-3 to TRBJ2-2; 12 nucleotides match TRBD2. V was pared by 8 bases and J by 5 bases, with 21 bases of the junction left unmatched. In germline, CDR1 is ENHRY, CDR2 SYGVKD. This CDR3 is built from 20 residues.

The V gene is TRBV6-5, the J gene TRBJ2-2, with D unresolved. Germline lookup yields CDR1 MNHEY and CDR2 SVGAGI. Trimming removed 3 bases from V and 0 bases from J, with 8 bases in between. The CDR3 is 15 amino acids. The CDR3 nucleotides are TGTGCCAGCAGTTATGGACCGACGAACACCGGGGAGCTGTTTTTT. This translates into CASSYGPTNTGELFF.

The chain employs TRBV19 and TRBJ1-6; D gene unclear. This CDR3 contains 13 residues. Germline assignment: CDR1 LNHDA and CDR2 SQIVND (reference sequence). The V end lost 7 bases, the J end lost 6 bases, and 10 bases lay between the germline ends. The CDR3 reads CASTSSGNSPLHF. The CDR3 DNA follows: TGTGCCAGTACCTCCTCGGGTAATTCACCCCTCCACTTT. Combining the CDR3 with reference TRBV19 and TRBJ1-6 gives the whole variable domain DGGITQSPKYLFRKEGQNVTLSCEQNLNHDAMYWYRQDPGQGLRLIYYSQIVNDFQKGDIAEGYSVSREKKESFPLTVTSAQKNPTAFYLCASTSSGNSPLHFGNGTRLTVT.

The chain is built from TRBV7-9 and TRBJ1-4; TRBD1 might be the D (5 bases). Germline CDR1 SEHNR, CDR2 FQNEAQ (reference sequence). The ends were cut back, 4 bases at V and 8 bases at J, with 11 bases in the middle. The CDR3 spans 13 residues. The CDR3 region has the DNA TGTGCCAGCAGCTCAGACAGTAACGAAAAACTGTTTTTT. It codes for CASSSDSNEKLFF.

The rearrangement uses TRBV28 and TRBJ2-2, with 7 bases matching TRBD1. Looked up from germline, CDR1 is MDHEN and CDR2 is SYDVKM. The CDR3 loop spans 17 amino acids. Trimming removed 2 bases from V and 0 bases from J; junction bases left unmatched: 6. Here the CDR3 reads CASSLSGTETNTGELFF. The CDR3 coding sequence is TGTGCCAGCAGTTTAAGTGGGACAGAAACGAACACCGGGGAGCTGTTTTTT.

The chain employs TRBV20-1 and TRBJ2-5; D is undetermined. The CDR3 length is 11 residues. Trimming took off 5 bases at V and 5 bases at J, with 9 bases between the two ends. Germline values: CDR1 DFQATT, CDR2 SNEGSKA (reference sequence). This CDR3 is CSAGTRETQYF. The CDR3 region has the DNA TGCAGTGCTGGAACCCGGGAGACCCAGTACTTC.

This clone was recorded a few times. The chain combines TRBV28 with TRBJ2-5, with D possibly being TRBD1 (5 bases). The CDR3 has 14 amino acids. The germline V and J ends were trimmed by 3 bases and 6 bases, with 14 bases remaining between them. Germline V lookup: CDR1 MDHEN, CDR2 SYDVKM. CDR3 protein: CASSFRQRKQTQYF. In DNA, the CDR3 is TGTGCCAGCAGTTTCCGACAGCGAAAGCAGACCCAGTACTTC.

The count of this clone is one. The V gene is TRBV18, the J gene TRBJ2-5; D is perhaps TRBD2 (5 bases). The length of the CDR3 is 20 residues. CDR1 is KGHSH, CDR2 LQKENI, per germline. Trimming removed 3 bases at V and 1 base at J, with 27 bases between. The DNA for the CDR3 is TGTGCCAGCTCACCCTCCCCTAGCTCCTCCACCTCGGGTACCCAAGAGACCCAGTACTTC. Protein: CASSPSPSSSTSGTQETQYF.

V usage is TRBV7-2 and J usage is TRBJ1-4; D unclear. The V end was cut by 5 bases, the J end by 5 bases, with 12 bases between. The CDR3 is made up of 14 amino acids. The germline V gene has CDR1 SGHTA and CDR2 FQGNSA. CDR3 sequence: CASSQGRRNEKLFF. The CDR3 DNA reads TGTGCCAGCAGCCAAGGACGGCGGAATGAAAAACTGTTTTTT.

The chain joins TRBV14 to TRBJ2-1; no firm D call. CDR1 is SGHDN, CDR2 FVKESK, per germline. The CDR3 consists of 16 residues. Trimming took 3 bases from V and 1 from J, leaving 13 bases between them. Here the CDR3 reads CASSQGWRNSYNEQFF. The CDR3 DNA reads TGTGCCAGCAGCCAGGGGTGGCGGAATTCCTACAATGAGCAGTTCTTC. The full variable domain, its missing parts supplied by reference TRBV14 and TRBJ2-1, is EAGVTQFPSHSVIEKGQTVTLRCDPISGHDNLYWYRRVMGKEIKFLLHFVKESKQDESGMPNNRFLAERTGGTYSTLKVQPAELEDSGVYFCASSQGWRNSYNEQFFGPGTRLTVL.

This clone was seen once. V gene TRBV9 combines with J gene TRBJ1-4; D is possibly TRBD1 (6 bases). Germline CDR1 SGDLS, CDR2 YYNGEE. The V and J ends lost 0 bases and 7 bases respectively, with 10 bases between them. CDR3 length: 14 residues. The CDR3 region has the DNA TGTGCCAGCAGCGTAGGGGGGGCAGGTGAAAAACTGTTTTTT. Its protein is CASSVGGAGEKLFF.

Notes on this clone: A junction boundary mismatches the germline segment, possibly from a read error. The chain joins TRBV18 to TRBJ1-5; 8 nucleotides align to TRBD1. The length of the CDR3 is 13 residues. Germline V lookup: CDR1 KGHSH, CDR2 LQKENI. CDR3 amino acids: CASSLDRGQPRHF. DNA of the CDR3: TGTGCCAGCTCATTAGACAGGGGTCAGCCCCGGCATTTT.

This rearrangement joins TRBV2 to TRBJ2-4; D may be TRBD2 (6 bases). CDR1 and CDR2 (germline): SNHLY, FYNNEI. The V end was cut by 7 bases, the J end by 1 base, with 20 bases between. The CDR3 contains 17 residues. The chain's CDR3 is CASNTGDPNSAKNIQYF. The CDR3 DNA follows: TGTGCCAGCAATACGGGAGACCCGAATTCCGCCAAAAACATTCAGTACTTC.